A single T cell receptor beta chain is shown here with its context. Antigen unknown. This sample is drawn from a study of T cells after yellow fever vaccination. Study details: Preparing low-cell-number fractions relied on SMART-Seq v4 Ultra Low Input.

TCRdb used MiXCR to reprocess the 5' RACE reads, holding one entry per CDR3 protein. The sample lists hundreds of thousands of distinct CDR3 sequences, approximately 13% occurring once. Trimming left V 2 bases short and J 2 bases short, with 15 bases between. CDR3 length equals 16 residues. Whole-study results and caveats: Though it reached lower strength, the secondary response hit its peak faster, day 5 versus 15.

The material was PBMCs, obtained on the day of the yellow fever booster vaccination. This clonotype was obtained from a man aged 25 to 40 who received the YFV17D yellow fever vaccine. The V and J genes are TRBV12-3 or TRBV12-4 and TRBJ1-1; maybe TRBD1 (5 bases). CDR3 DNA sequence: TGTGCCAGCAGTTTATCCCCCCCAGGGTACAACACTGAAGCTTTCTTT. Translating gives CASSLSPPGYNTEAFF.